These 21 T cell receptor beta chains were sequenced from one sample in a study of cytomegalovirus exposure and HLA in healthy donors. The PCR made use of 60 Vbeta and 13 Jbeta primers. The data were produced by immunoSEQ multiplex PCR, yet TCRdb's version contains in-frame clones alone and is incomplete. The sample has 150,000 to 200,000 clones; around 78% are singletons. The specimen was PBMCs. All receptors derive from a woman in her thirties or forties in good health and CMV-seronegative.

The chain has TRBV18 and TRBJ1-2; TRBD1 agrees at 8 bases. The CDR3 runs to 15 residues. The germline V gene has CDR1 KGHSH and CDR2 LQKENI. V gave up 5 bases and J gave up 4 bases; unmatched junction bases: 9. The CDR3 is CASSNSNTGGYGYTF. The CDR3 DNA follows: TGTGCCAGCTCAAACTCCAATACAGGGGGCTATGGCTACACCTTC. The whole variable domain, remainder taken from reference TRBV18 and TRBJ1-2, is NAGVMQNPRHLVRRRGQEARLRCSPMKGHSHVYWYRQLPEEGLKFMVYLQKENIIDESGMPKERFSAEFPKEGPSILRIQQVVRGDSAAYFCASSNSNTGGYGYTFGSGTRLTVV.

This clone was seen only once. The same CDR3 arises from other DNA sequences in this sample as well. The chain has TRBV6-5 and TRBJ1-1, with 9 bases aligning to TRBD1. The germline gives CDR1 MNHEY, CDR2 SVGAGI. The V gene end was trimmed by 5 bases and the J gene end by 5 bases; junction bases not matched to a gene: 3. The CDR3 is 13 amino acids. Here the CDR3 DNA reads TGTGCCAGCAGTCCGGACAGGGGTACTGAAGCTTTCTTT. Amino acids: CASSPDRGTEAFF.

This clone has more than one count but fewer than ten. The rearrangement links TRBV9 to TRBJ2-2, with D maybe TRBD1 (6 bases). The germline V gene has CDR1 SGDLS and CDR2 YYNGEE. The CDR3 runs 15 residues. V lost 3 bases and J lost 1, with 10 bases in between. The CDR3 DNA is TGTGCCAGCAGCGCCCAGGGGCTGAACACCGGGGAGCTGTTTTTT. Amino acids: CASSAQGLNTGELFF.

The chain uses TRBV30 and TRBJ2-1, with D tentatively TRBD2 (6 bases). V gave up 7 bases and J gave up 7 bases, with 20 bases separating them. This CDR3 comprises 14 residues. Germline V gene data show CDR1 as GTSNPN and CDR2 as SVGIG (reference sequence). CDR3 nucleotide sequence: TGTGCCTCAGGAATGGGGGGTAAAAGGAATGAGCAGTTCTTC. It is translated as CASGMGGKRNEQFF.

The chain joins TRBV5-1 to TRBJ2-1, with TRBD2 matching 14 bases. Germline-derived CDR1 and CDR2 are SGHRS and YFSETQ. The CDR3 contains 16 residues. The trim removed 4 bases at V and 3 bases at J, leaving 3 bases unmatched. CDR3 bases: TGCGCCAGCAGCCTAGGACTAGCGGGAGGCTACAATGAGCAGTTCTTC. Translating gives CASSLGLAGGYNEQFF.

The rearrangement uses TRBV28 and TRBJ1-5; unclear D gene. CDR1 and CDR2 from the germline V gene are MDHEN and SYDVKM. CDR3 length: 14 residues. The CDR3 reads CAATEMLANQPQHF. The CDR3 DNA reads as TGTGCAGCAACGGAGATGCTAGCAAATCAGCCCCAGCATTTT.

This chain's CDR3 is CASSEGGSGNTIYF. CDR3 in DNA: TGCGCCAGCAGCGAGGGGGGGAGCGGAAACACCATATATTTT. The rearrangement links TRBV5-1 to TRBJ1-3; maybe TRBD1 (6 bases). With 4 bases removed from V and 4 bases from J, the gap between germline ends came to 12 bases. CDR3 length: 14 residues. CDR1 is SGHRS, CDR2 YFSETQ, per germline.

V and J are TRBV6-6 and TRBJ1-1; a possible D gene is TRBD1 (5 bases). The germline CDR1 and CDR2 sequences are MNHNY and SVGAGI (reference sequence). The V gene lost 0 bases and the J gene lost 1 base, with 6 bases spanning the gap. The CDR3 is 14 residues long. In DNA, the CDR3 is TGTGCCAGCAGTTACTCGGGGGGGAACACTGAAGCTTTCTTT. Its translation: CASSYSGGNTEAFF.

The V and J genes are TRBV7-8 and TRBJ1-3; the D is unclear. The CDR3 covers 11 residues. In germline, CDR1 is SGHVS, CDR2 FQNEAQ. Between the trimmed V and J ends, which lost 5 bases and 14 bases, there was a span of 13 bases. Here the CDR3 reads CASSGSGRVYF. The CDR3, as DNA: TGTGCCAGCAGCGGGTCGGGGAGAGTATATTTT.

The chain combines TRBV27 with TRBJ2-7; 7 bases map to TRBD1. The germline CDR1 and CDR2 sequences are MNHEY and SMNVEV (reference sequence). After removal of 4 bases from V and 7 bases from J, the junction contained 13 bases not matched to a gene. This CDR3 has 15 amino acids. Here the CDR3 DNA reads TGTGCCAGCAGTTATCGGACAGGAGTAAGAAAAGAGCAGTACTTC. The encoded protein is CASSYRTGVRKEQYF.

The chain employs TRBV6-5 and TRBJ2-7; D not resolved. The germline gives CDR1 MNHEY, CDR2 SVGAGI. The CDR3 runs 14 residues. The V end was cut by 0 bases, the J end by 3 bases, with 9 bases between. In DNA, the CDR3 is TGTGCCAGCAGTTACTCATATGAGAGCTACGAGCAGTACTTC. It encodes CASSYSYESYEQYF.

This clone appeared once. The genes are TRBV7-8 and TRBJ1-2; TRBD1 agrees at 7 bases. The CDR3 consists of 14 residues. The germline V gene has CDR1 SGHVS and CDR2 FQNEAQ. Trimming at V came to 5 bases and at J to 1 base, leaving 4 bases not matched to a gene. CDR3 nucleotide sequence: TGTGCCAGCAGCCTCAGGGGGGATAACTATGGCTACACCTTC. Protein sequence: CASSLRGDNYGYTF.

J is TRBJ2-7 and V is TRBV2; TRBD1 matches 9 bases. The germline CDR1 and CDR2 sequences are SNHLY and FYNNEI. The CDR3 covers 13 residues. Germline trimming cut 8 bases from V and 4 bases from J; bases unmatched to any gene: 6. The CDR3 loop is CASDRDRVYEQYF. The CDR3 DNA sequence: TGTGCCAGCGACCGGGACAGGGTGTACGAGCAGTACTTC. Drawing the rest from reference TRBV2 and TRBJ2-7, the complete variable domain is EPEVTQTPSHQVTQMGQEVILRCVPISNHLYFYWYRQILGQKVEFLVSFYNNEISEKSEIFDDQFSVERPDGSNFTLKIRSTKLEDSAMYFCASDRDRVYEQYFGPGTRLTVT.

This sequence joins TRBV5-1 and TRBJ2-3, with a weak D call TRBD1 (6 bases). CDR1 and CDR2 (germline): SGHRS, YFSETQ. This CDR3 is built from 16 residues. The V and J ends lost 0 bases and 6 bases respectively, with 17 bases between them. The CDR3 DNA follows: TGCGCCAGCAGCTTGGGGGACACCTCATTTAGGGATACGCAGTATTTT. This sequence encodes CASSLGDTSFRDTQYF.

This clone was seen once. The rearrangement joins TRBV9 to TRBJ2-1, with D possibly matching TRBD1 (6 bases). From germline, CDR1 is SGDLS and CDR2 YYNGEE. The CDR3 runs 15 residues. V was cut by 3 bases and J by 7 bases, with 17 bases left in between. The DNA for the CDR3 is TGTGCCAGCAGCGGAGGGAGCTACAGGGCAAATGAGCAGTTCTTC. This sequence encodes CASSGGSYRANEQFF.

Only a few counts were recorded for this clone. This sequence joins TRBV2 and TRBJ1-1; 7 nucleotides align to TRBD1. V lost 8 bases and J lost 4; bases outside the gene matches: 10. Germline-derived CDR1 and CDR2 are SNHLY and FYNNEI. CDR3 length: 14 residues. CDR3 sequence reads: CASDAQGVSTEAFF. The CDR3 DNA sequence: TGTGCCAGCGATGCGCAGGGGGTTAGCACTGAAGCTTTCTTT.

The CDR3 protein is CASSVAPGSLGSGYTF. The CDR3 coding sequence is TGTGCCAGCAGCGTAGCTCCGGGGTCGCTAGGGAGTGGCTACACCTTC. The V gene is TRBV9, the J gene TRBJ1-2; D uncertain. CDR1 is SGDLS, CDR2 YYNGEE, per germline. V shed 0 bases and J shed 7 bases, with 19 bases lying between them. The CDR3 extends over 16 amino acids. The full variable domain, in which reference TRBV9 and TRBJ1-2 provide the parts outside the CDR3, is DSGVTQTPKHLITATGQRVTLRCSPRSGDLSVYWYQQSLDQGLQFLIQYYNGEERAKGNILERFSAQQFPDLHSELNLSSLELGDSALYFCASSVAPGSLGSGYTFGSGTRLTVV.

The V and J genes are TRBV11-3 and TRBJ2-7; 7 positions match TRBD2. Germline loops: CDR1 SGHNT, CDR2 YENEEA. V lost 4 bases and J lost 0; bases outside the gene matches: 3. This CDR3 has 14 residues. The CDR3: CASSWGGSSYEQYF. CDR3 nucleotides: TGTGCCAGCAGCTGGGGCGGGAGCTCCTACGAGCAGTACTTC.

This clone was counted ten times or more. The CDR3 loop reads CATETGQPEAFF. The CDR3 region has the DNA TGTGCCACCGAGACAGGACAGCCTGAAGCTTTCTTT. This chain uses TRBV10-3 with TRBJ1-1; D perhaps matches TRBD1 (6 bases). The CDR3 totals 12 residues. Trimming removed 10 bases at V and 6 bases at J, with 15 bases between. Looked up from germline, CDR1 is ENHRY and CDR2 is SYGVKD.

The chain is built from TRBV28 and TRBJ1-1; tentative D call: TRBD1 (5 bases). V shed 3 bases and J shed 0 bases, with 14 bases lying between them. The CDR3 contains 16 residues. Germline lookup yields CDR1 MDHEN and CDR2 SYDVKM. Here the CDR3 reads CASSFIGDSLNTEAFF. The CDR3 nucleotides are TGTGCCAGCAGTTTTATAGGTGACAGTTTGAACACTGAAGCTTTCTTT. Complete variable domain (other parts from reference TRBV28 and TRBJ1-1): DVKVTQSSRYLVKRTGEKVFLECVQDMDHENMFWYRQDPGLGLRLIYFSYDVKMKEKGDIPEGYSVSREKKERFSLILESASTNQTSMYLCASSFIGDSLNTEAFFGQGTRLTVV.

This rearrangement joins TRBV9 to TRBJ2-1; perhaps TRBD2 as D (5 bases). There are 15 residues in the CDR3. Trimming removed 0 bases at V and 7 bases at J, with 14 bases between. CDR1 SGDLS and CDR2 YYNGEE come from the germline V gene. Here the CDR3 DNA reads TGTGCCAGCAGCGTAGGTGAGGGATATAAGAATGAGCAGTTCTTC. Amino acid sequence: CASSVGEGYKNEQFF.